This entry is about one TCR beta chain. This record belongs to a study of T cell changes during pregnancy in multiple sclerosis. The CDR3 sequence is 17 residues long. The V end was cut by 2 bases, the J end by 7 bases, with 18 bases between. Germline lookup yields CDR1 LNHDA and CDR2 SQIVND (reference sequence). Here immunoSEQ multiplex PCR was the method, and the copy in TCRdb shows in-frame clones only, minus some. This sample has just under 50,000 clones, with approximately 93% found just once. This specimen consisted of CD4+ T cells from peripheral blood mononuclear cells, obtained in the third trimester of pregnancy. The chain links TRBV19 to TRBJ1-6; D may be TRBD1 (5 bases). This receptor was obtained from a female donor with multiple sclerosis, enrolled in a pregnancy study. The DNA of the CDR3 is TGTGCCAGTAGTATAACGCAGGGTTTCGCGGGGAATTCACCCCTCCACTTT. This gives the protein CASSITQGFAGNSPLHF.